The 7 T cell receptor beta chains given below trace back to one sample, sequenced in a study of T cells after yellow fever vaccination. MiXCR was run by TCRdb on the 5' RACE reads, yielding one entry per CDR3 protein. In the table there are around 500,000 distinct CDR3 sequences, 20% to 25% of which are singletons. Sequences were derived from PBMCs, sampled roughly 20 days after the first yellow fever vaccination. These receptors were collected from a man aged 18 to 35 who received the YFV17D yellow fever vaccine.

The rearrangement joins TRBV7-6 to TRBJ1-2; D remains ambiguous. The germline V gene has CDR1 SGHVS and CDR2 FNYEAQ. The CDR3 consists of 15 residues. Trimming removed 5 bases from V and 4 bases from J, with 17 bases in between. The CDR3 region has the DNA TGTGCCAGCAGCCCTTGGTTGACGGAATTCTATGGCTACACCTTC. Translating it yields CASSPWLTEFYGYTF.

This clonotype was observed a handful of times. V gene TRBV20-1 combines with J gene TRBJ2-4; D remains unclear. V shed 0 bases and J shed 4 bases, with 10 bases lying between them. Germline lookup yields CDR1 DFQATT and CDR2 SNEGSKA (reference sequence). The CDR3 totals 14 residues. CDR3 in amino acids: CSARDVEPKNIQYF. The CDR3 DNA sequence: TGCAGTGCTAGAGACGTTGAACCTAAAAACATTCAGTACTTC.

In its sample, this clonotype was seen a few times. The chain links TRBV7-2 to TRBJ2-1; TRBD2 agrees at 7 bases. V shed 7 bases, J shed 9 bases, and the junction held 21 bases outside the gene matches. Per the germline V gene, CDR1 is SGHTA and CDR2 is FQGNSA. This CDR3 comprises 17 residues. The CDR3 coding sequence is TGTGCCAGCAACCGGGGGATAGGACTAGGGACTAAAGGTGAGCAGTTCTTC. Translation gives CASNRGIGLGTKGEQFF. Drawing the rest from reference TRBV7-2 and TRBJ2-1, the complete variable domain is GAGVSQSPSNKVTEKGKDVELRCDPISGHTALYWYRQSLGQGLEFLIYFQGNSAPDKSGLPSDRFSAERTGGSVSTLTIQRTQQEDSAVYLCASNRGIGLGTKGEQFFGPGTRLTVL.

The V gene is TRBV6-2 or TRBV6-3, the J gene TRBJ1-5; D is unclear. Trimming removed 10 bases from V and 1 base from J, with 11 bases in between. CDR3 length: 13 amino acids. The germline V gene encodes CDR1 MNHEY and CDR2 SVGEGT. DNA for the CDR3: TGTGCCACCGGATGGCTCAGCAATCAGCCCCAGCATTTT. Translated, it gives CATGWLSNQPQHF.

The J gene is TRBJ2-7, the V gene TRBV4-2; D possibly corresponds to TRBD1 (5 bases). The V end was cut by 1 base, the J end by 0 bases, with 10 bases between. The CDR3 consists of 15 residues. The germline gives CDR1 LGHNA, CDR2 YNFKEQ. As DNA, the CDR3 is TGTGCCAGCAGCCAAGTCCAGGACAACTCCTACGAGCAGTACTTC. It translates to CASSQVQDNSYEQYF.

The chain employs TRBV18 and TRBJ2-3; D uncertain. The V gene's germline CDR1 is KGHSH and CDR2 LQKENI. Trimming pared 0 bases from V and 7 bases from J, leaving 14 bases between. The CDR3 is made up of 15 amino acids. In DNA form, the CDR3 reads TGTGCCAGCTCACCACCGACGCAGGATGGGAATACGCAGTATTTT. This translates into CASSPPTQDGNTQYF.

The table lists this clonotype with a few counts. V usage is TRBV27 and J usage is TRBJ2-3, with D perhaps matching TRBD1 or TRBD2 (5 bases each). The CDR3 totals 16 residues. Deletions cut 5 bases from V and 1 base from J, with 16 bases between. Per the germline V gene, CDR1 is MNHEY and CDR2 is SMNVEV (reference sequence). The DNA of the CDR3 is TGTGCCAGCAGTACCCTTTTGAGGGGCGGCACAGATACGCAGTATTTT. This sequence encodes CASSTLLRGGTDTQYF.